The 22 T cell receptor beta chains below all came from one sample that was sequenced in a study of regulatory T cells in long-lasting Graves disease. With iRepertoire HTBI primers and Arm-PCR of CDR3 regions, TCR beta libraries were built. TCRdb fed the multiplex PCR reads into MiXCR, producing one record per CDR3 protein. Among about 540,000 distinct CDR3 sequences, roughly 13% were seen once, and the ten largest hold 10%. Regarding time point: newly diagnosed GD, antithyroid drugs for less than 3 months. PBMC-extracted RNA yielded the TCR library. These data were also reused for a study on T cells in Graves' hyperthyroidism and ophthalmopathy.

Sequenced here: peripheral blood mononuclear cells (PBMCs), sampled at new diagnosis, from a patient treated with antithyroid drugs. The receptor set was obtained from a man aged 25-40 years with Graves disease.

This clonotype was found a few times. V gene TRBV4-1 combines with J gene TRBJ1-5; tentative D call: TRBD1 (5 bases). Trimming took 4 bases from V and 2 from J, leaving 12 bases between them. The CDR3 sequence is 15 residues long. Germline V gene sequence: CDR1 MGHRA, CDR2 YSYEKL. The chain's CDR3 is CASSRGVQGNQPQHF. The CDR3 nucleotides read TGCGCCAGCAGCCGAGGGGTACAGGGCAATCAGCCCCAGCATTTT.

The chain recombines TRBV27 with TRBJ1-4; D is ambiguous. Per germline, CDR1 MNHEY and CDR2 SMNVEV (reference sequence). This CDR3 is 13 amino acids long. Trimming pared 0 bases from V and 7 bases from J, leaving 6 bases between. The CDR3 bases are TGTGCCAGCAGTTTATCTCCTGGTGAAAAACTGTTTTTT. Translating it yields CASSLSPGEKLFF.

This clonotype was seen many times. The chain uses TRBV6-5 and TRBJ2-5, with 9 bases that match TRBD1. Unmatched junction bases numbered 6, after V lost 2 bases and J lost 5 bases. CDR3 length equals 15 residues. Germline V lookup: CDR1 MNHEY, CDR2 SVGAGI. The CDR3 sequence: CASSYGGQGWETQYF. The DNA for the CDR3 is TGTGCCAGCAGTTACGGGGGACAGGGTTGGGAGACCCAGTACTTC.

This clonotype was recorded at least ten times. The genes are TRBV2 and TRBJ2-1; D is ambiguous. V gave up 3 bases and J gave up 7 bases, with 7 bases separating them. CDR1 SNHLY and CDR2 FYNNEI come from the germline V gene. This CDR3 spans 12 amino acids. The CDR3 is CASSEWVNEQFF. The CDR3 DNA reads as TGTGCCAGCAGTGAGTGGGTGAATGAGCAGTTCTTC.

The sample holds many counts of this clonotype. V usage is TRBV7-9 and J usage is TRBJ1-1; a possible D gene is TRBD1 (5 bases). The CDR3 loop spans 14 amino acids. Deletions cut 3 bases from V and 1 base from J, with 9 bases between. Germline values: CDR1 SEHNR, CDR2 FQNEAQ (reference sequence). The CDR3 nucleotides are TGTGCCAGCAGCTTCCGCGGGACGAACACTGAAGCTTTCTTT. Its translation: CASSFRGTNTEAFF.

At least ten counts were recorded for this clonotype. The chain has TRBV27 and TRBJ1-1, with a weak D call TRBD1 (5 bases). V lost 4 bases, J lost 7 bases, and 16 bases lay in between. Germline loops: CDR1 MNHEY, CDR2 SMNVEV (reference sequence). The CDR3 has 14 residues. This chain's CDR3 is CASSSRVGRNEAFF. In nucleotides, the CDR3 is TGTGCCAGCAGTTCGAGGGTGGGGCGAAATGAAGCTTTCTTT.

This clonotype was detected ten times or more. This chain connects TRBV7-9 to TRBJ2-7; 7 nucleotides align to TRBD2. This CDR3 comprises 14 residues. Germline CDR1 and CDR2: SEHNR and FQNEAQ (reference sequence). V gave up 2 bases and J gave up 5 bases; unmatched junction bases: 6. In DNA form, the CDR3 reads TGTGCCAGCAGCTTACGGGGGGACGTAGACGAGCAGTACTTC. As protein: CASSLRGDVDEQYF.

This clonotype was recorded at least ten times. This chain links TRBV10-3 with TRBJ2-1; TRBD1 aligns across 8 bases. Germline values: CDR1 ENHRY, CDR2 SYGVKD. The length of the CDR3 is 15 residues. Unmatched junction bases numbered 13, after V lost 10 bases and J lost 5 bases. The CDR3 is CASDRAGGADNEQFF. The CDR3 nucleotides read TGTGCCAGCGATAGAGCAGGGGGCGCGGACAATGAGCAGTTCTTC.

Remarks on this clonotype: An end of the junction differs from the germline gene, which may be a read error. This chain connects TRBV11-2 to TRBJ2-1; either TRBD1 or TRBD2 may fit D (5 bases each). The germline CDR1 and CDR2 sequences are SGHAT and FQNNGV. The CDR3 totals 17 residues. CDR3 DNA sequence: TGTGCCAGCAGCCGCCTTCCTAGCAGGGTCTCCTACAATGAGCAGTCCTTC. Amino acids: CASSRLPSRVSYNEQSF.

This clonotype occurred many times. The chain carries TRBV19 and TRBJ1-2; 7 bases line up with TRBD1. This CDR3 has 14 residues. CDR1 LNHDA and CDR2 SQIVND come from the germline V gene (reference sequence). Losses at the gene ends were 3 bases for V and 7 bases for J; bases not matched to a gene: 8. The CDR3: CASSIRGDSGGYTF. CDR3 coding DNA: TGTGCCAGTAGTATTCGCGGGGACAGCGGTGGCTACACCTTC.

This clonotype came up many times. The rearrangement joins TRBV6-1 to TRBJ2-7; maybe TRBD2 (5 bases). With 7 bases removed from V and 6 bases from J, the gap between germline ends came to 13 bases. The length of the CDR3 is 12 residues. Germline CDR1 and CDR2: MNHNS and SASEGT. CDR3 sequence reads: CASNSGRSEQYF. As DNA, the CDR3 is TGTGCCAGCAACAGCGGTAGAAGCGAGCAGTACTTC.

In regard to this clonotype: A read error may explain this, as a much larger clone is one base away. Because it lacks the conserved phenylalanine or tryptophan at the end, this CDR3 is likely a read error. The chain uses TRBV10-3 and TRBJ2-7, with D tentatively TRBD1 or TRBD2 (6 bases each). Per the germline V gene, CDR1 is ENHRY and CDR2 is SYGVKD. V lost 4 bases and J 2 bases, leaving 18 bases between the germline ends. This CDR3 has 16 amino acids. Here the CDR3 reads CAISGSNREDAYEQYL. The DNA for the CDR3 is TGTGCCATCAGTGGAAGCAACAGGGAGGATGCCTACGAGCAGTACCTC.

This clonotype was recorded at least ten times. The genes are TRBV6-2 or TRBV6-3 and TRBJ2-5; D unclear. V was cut by 2 bases and J by 6 bases, with 4 bases left in between. Per germline, CDR1 MNHEY and CDR2 SVGEGT. CDR3 size: 11 residues. CDR3 DNA: TGTGCCAGCAGTTACGCGCAGACCCAGTACTTC. Encoded protein: CASSYAQTQYF.

This clonotype showed up many times. J is TRBJ2-3 and V is TRBV7-9; 11 positions match TRBD2. Germline trimming cut 5 bases from V and 0 bases from J; bases unmatched to any gene: 7. Germline loops: CDR1 SEHNR, CDR2 FQNEAQ (reference sequence). The CDR3 has 17 residues. Here the CDR3 DNA reads TGTGCCAGCAGCAGAGGGACTAGCGGAACGAGCACAGATACGCAGTATTTT. Its translation is CASSRGTSGTSTDTQYF.

This clonotype was observed at least ten times. This chain links TRBV6-1 with TRBJ2-2; tentative D call: TRBD2 (5 bases). This CDR3 contains 16 residues. Looked up from germline, CDR1 is MNHNS and CDR2 is SASEGT. V was shortened by 4 bases and J by 4 bases, with 16 bases between the two germline ends. The CDR3 nucleotides are TGTGCCAGCAGTGCGGGGATTTCCGAGGGCACCGGGGAGCTGTTTTTT. Amino acids: CASSAGISEGTGELFF.

V usage is TRBV18 and J usage is TRBJ2-7, with no clear D. CDR3 length: 12 residues. Germline V lookup: CDR1 KGHSH, CDR2 LQKENI. Trimming left V 6 bases short and J 9 bases short, with 15 bases between. The CDR3 DNA sequence: TGTGCCAGCTCCCCTACTCAGGCTTGGCAGTACTTC. It specifies CASSPTQAWQYF.

J is TRBJ2-2 and V is TRBV20-1; either TRBD1 or TRBD2 may supply D (5 bases each). V lost 0 bases to trimming and J lost 2 bases, with 16 bases between them. The CDR3 runs 17 residues. The V gene's germline CDR1 is DFQATT and CDR2 SNEGSKA (reference sequence). Here the CDR3 DNA reads TGCAGTGCTAGAGACTTAGAGCGGCAGGGCAACACCGGGGAGCTGTTTTTT. This gives the protein CSARDLERQGNTGELFF.

This clonotype was counted ten times or more. J is TRBJ2-1 and V is TRBV2, with TRBD1 matching over 9 bases. The CDR3 runs to 14 residues. Germline lookup yields CDR1 SNHLY and CDR2 FYNNEI. V was pared by 6 bases and J by 7 bases, with 7 bases of the junction left unmatched. The CDR3 sequence is CASRSDRGGNEQFF. The CDR3 DNA reads TGTGCCAGCAGATCGGACAGGGGAGGAAATGAGCAGTTCTTC.

This clonotype was counted a few times. The V call is TRBV19, the J call TRBJ1-5; D is possibly TRBD1 (5 bases). Germline-derived CDR1 and CDR2 are LNHDA and SQIVND (reference sequence). The CDR3 has 15 residues. Deletions cut 5 bases from V and 4 bases from J, with 15 bases between. Written as DNA, the CDR3 is TGTGCCAGTAGTTCCTCCGGGACCGCAAATCAGCCCCAGCATTTT. Amino acid sequence: CASSSSGTANQPQHF. Variable domain in full (rest from reference TRBV19 and TRBJ1-5): DGGITQSPKYLFRKEGQNVTLSCEQNLNHDAMYWYRQDPGQGLRLIYYSQIVNDFQKGDIAEGYSVSREKKESFPLTVTSAQKNPTAFYLCASSSSGTANQPQHFGDGTRLSIL.

This clonotype appeared a few times. The rearrangement joins TRBV7-9 to TRBJ2-1; 11 bases match TRBD2. The closer fit of TRBJ2-5 to the DNA end suggests the J call may be wrong. Germline CDR1 reads SEHNR; CDR2 reads FQNEAQ (reference sequence). This CDR3 comprises 15 residues. The CDR3 protein is CASSSTSGSQETQYF. The CDR3 DNA reads TGTGCCAGCAGCTCCACTAGCGGGAGCCAAGAGACCCAGTACTTC.

This clonotype was picked up many times. The J gene is TRBJ2-5, the V gene TRBV12-3 or TRBV12-4, with 12 nucleotides matching TRBD2. The ends lost 4 bases at V and 2 bases at J; junction bases unmatched: 2. The CDR3 sequence is 15 residues long. The CDR3 loop reads CASSSSGRVQETQYF. As DNA, the CDR3 is TGTGCCAGCAGTTCTAGCGGGAGGGTACAAGAGACCCAGTACTTC.

This clonotype was observed at least ten times. The chain combines TRBV6-1 with TRBJ2-3, with 9 positions matching TRBD2. The CDR3 spans 15 residues. CDR1 and CDR2 (germline): MNHNS, SASEGT. The V and J ends lost 7 bases and 2 bases, in that order; junction bases with no gene match: 7. The CDR3 is CASTEREASTDTQYF. The CDR3 nucleotides read TGTGCCAGCACAGAGCGGGAGGCTTCCACAGATACGCAGTATTTT.